This T cell receptor beta chain was captured by sequencing in a study of T cells in Graves' hyperthyroidism and ophthalmopathy. Findings and limits, study-wide: Ophthalmopathy cases were set apart from stable hyperthyroidism by a 13 V-J model.

Template material for amplifying TCR beta CDR3 regions consisted of RNA transcripts. HTBI primers were employed in a first-round RT-PCR of the TCR CDR3. TCRdb called the multiplex PCR reads again in MiXCR, with one record for every CDR3 protein. The table records 96,000 or so distinct CDR3 sequences, around 50% of them present only once. Turning to this clonotype: Its target is unknown.

Uncontrolled infections, other autoimmune diseases, pregnancy or lactation led to exclusion of patients. Each diagnosis drew on symptoms, thyroxine, TRAb, thyroid ultrasound and orbital computed tomography findings. The material sequenced was blood. The source is a woman aged 40 to 49 with Graves' hyperthyroidism.

CDR3 in amino acids: CASSTGRPQHF. The CDR3 nucleotides are TGTGCCAGCAGCACGGGGCGGCCCCAGCATTTT. The rearrangement links TRBV7-2 to TRBJ1-5, with a possible D match to TRBD1 (5 bases). V lost 5 bases, J lost 9 bases, and 8 bases lay in between. The CDR3 loop spans 11 amino acids. Germline CDR1 is SGHTA and CDR2 is FQGNSA.